One and the same sample provided the 27 T cell receptor beta chains below, sequenced in a study of T cells in Graves' hyperthyroidism and ophthalmopathy. RNA transcripts provided the source from which TCR beta CDR3 regions were amplified. TCR CDR3 regions were first amplified by RT-PCR with HTBI primers. TCRdb re-analysed the multiplex PCR reads in MiXCR, keeping a single row per CDR3 protein. The data show more than 300,000 distinct CDR3 sequences, approximately 13% seen once. Sequenced material: blood. Receptors were obtained from a woman in her sixties or seventies with Graves' hyperthyroidism.

This clonotype was recorded once. The J gene is TRBJ2-2, the V gene TRBV4-2, with a possible D match to TRBD2 (7 bases). Germline CDR1 LGHNA, CDR2 YNFKEQ. This CDR3 comprises 17 residues. Trimming cost V 4 bases and J 0 bases, with 15 bases left between them. CDR3 region: CASSPGRGKPNTGELFF. CDR3 sequence (DNA): TGTGCCAGCAGCCCTGGGAGGGGGAAACCGAACACCGGGGAGCTGTTTTTT.

Many counts were recorded for this clonotype. The chain has TRBV7-9 and TRBJ2-2; 7 bases are shared with TRBD2. Germline CDR1 is SEHNR and CDR2 is FQNEAQ (reference sequence). The CDR3 loop spans 16 amino acids. Germline trimming cut 0 bases from V and 2 bases from J; bases unmatched to any gene: 3. CDR3 residues: CASSLAASGNTGELFF. The CDR3 DNA sequence: TGTGCCAGCAGCTTAGCGGCTAGCGGTAACACCGGGGAGCTGTTTTTT.

The sample holds many counts of this clonotype. The chain has TRBV29-1 and TRBJ2-7; D possibly corresponds to TRBD1 (6 bases). Germline V gene lookup returns CDR1 SQVTM and CDR2 ANQGSEA. CDR3 size: 13 residues. The ends were cut back, 2 bases at V and 1 base at J, with 9 bases in the middle. This CDR3 reads CSVESGESYEQYF. The CDR3 bases are TGCAGCGTTGAATCAGGGGAGTCCTACGAGCAGTACTTC.

This clonotype has ten or more counts. The J gene is TRBJ2-7, the V gene TRBV18, with TRBD1 identical over 8 bases. Germline trimming cut 2 bases from V and 2 bases from J; bases unmatched to any gene: 5. The CDR3 sequence is 15 residues long. CDR1 and CDR2 from the germline V gene are KGHSH and LQKENI. Written as DNA, the CDR3 is TGTGCCAGCTCACCAGGACAGGGAAAAGCCTACGAGCAGTACTTC. This codes for CASSPGQGKAYEQYF.

In this sample, this clonotype turned up a few times. The gene calls are TRBV4-1 and TRBJ2-7; D gene ambiguous. Germline V gene data show CDR1 as MGHRA and CDR2 as YSYEKL. Trimming took off 2 bases at V and 9 bases at J, with 17 bases between the two ends. The CDR3 is made up of 14 amino acids. CDR3 loop: CASSQPPKLTRQYF. The CDR3 coding sequence is TGCGCCAGCAGCCAACCGCCCAAGTTGACTCGGCAGTACTTC.

A few counts support this clonotype. At one end, the junction sequence differs from germline, possibly due to a read error. The gene calls are TRBV5-1 and TRBJ2-1; D remains unclear. The CDR3 length is 13 residues. Germline V CDR1 and CDR2: SGHRS, YFSETQ. The CDR3 region is CASSLEAGGKQFF. The CDR3 bases are TGTGCCAGCAGCTTAGAGGCTGGCGGAAAACAGTTCTTC.

The sample holds a few counts of this clonotype. J is TRBJ2-7 and V is TRBV19; D may be TRBD2 (6 bases). The CDR3 extends over 15 amino acids. Germline V gene lookup returns CDR1 LNHDA and CDR2 SQIVND (reference sequence). The ends were cut back, 5 bases at V and 3 bases at J, with 17 bases in the middle. The CDR3 DNA is TGTGCCAGTAGTCCGTCCGTAGCGGAAAGCTACGAGCAGTACTTC. Translating it yields CASSPSVAESYEQYF.

The sample holds many counts of this clonotype. This rearrangement joins TRBV20-1 to TRBJ1-2; TRBD1 agrees at 10 bases. In germline, CDR1 is DFQATT, CDR2 SNEGSKA (reference sequence). The CDR3 is made up of 15 amino acids. J gave up 3 bases and V 5 bases, and 9 bases lay outside the gene matches. The CDR3 loop reads CSAHKRTGGDYGYTF. The CDR3, as DNA: TGCAGTGCTCATAAACGGACAGGGGGGGACTATGGCTACACCTTC.

This clonotype was observed at least ten times. The chain is built from TRBV20-1 and TRBJ2-5; D is perhaps TRBD2 (6 bases). Germline V gene lookup returns CDR1 DFQATT and CDR2 SNEGSKA (reference sequence). The V and J ends lost 0 bases and 1 base respectively, with 15 bases between them. The CDR3 sequence is 16 residues long. CDR3 sequence (DNA): TGCAGTGCTAGAGATCATAGCGGAGGGGCCCAAGAGACCCAGTACTTC. Amino acid sequence: CSARDHSGGAQETQYF.

This CDR3 is CASSYKKRGADYGYTF. In DNA, the CDR3 is TGTGCCAGCAGCTATAAAAAGAGAGGAGCCGACTATGGCTACACCTTC. The chain couples TRBV4-2 to TRBJ1-2; D unclear. The CDR3 is 16 residues long. Germline V lookup: CDR1 LGHNA, CDR2 YNFKEQ. V was shortened by 5 bases and J by 3 bases, with 19 bases between the two germline ends.

The chain links TRBV16 to TRBJ2-7, with D maybe TRBD1 (5 bases). This CDR3 is built from 13 residues. V dropped 6 bases and J dropped 5 bases, with 14 bases sitting between them. The V gene's germline CDR1 is KGHSY and CDR2 FQNENV. As DNA, the CDR3 is TGTGCCAGCAGTCCAGGGCCTTCCCACGAGCAGTACTTC. Its protein is CASSPGPSHEQYF.

This clonotype has a handful of counts. The chain is built from TRBV10-3 and TRBJ1-1, with TRBD1 matching 7 bases. This CDR3 is built from 13 residues. Germline V gives CDR1 ENHRY, CDR2 SYGVKD. Unmatched junction bases numbered 7, after V lost 6 bases and J lost 6 bases. CDR3 nucleotides: TGTGCCATCAGAGGGACAGAAGGAGCTGAAGCTTTCTTT. Amino acid sequence: CAIRGTEGAEAFF.

This clonotype was recorded a few times. A much larger clone sits a single nucleotide away, making a read error possible. This rearrangement joins TRBV5-1 to TRBJ2-7; 12 bases map to TRBD1. Trimming took 0 bases from V and 6 from J; bases not matched to a gene: 7. Germline CDR1 is SGHRS and CDR2 is YFSETQ. The length of the CDR3 is 16 residues. This CDR3 reads CASSLEGQGALGEQYF. The CDR3 bases are TGCGCCAGCAGCTTGGAGGGACAGGGGGCGTTGGGCGAGCAGTACTTC.

Comment on this clonotype: A much larger clone lies one base from this, so it may be a read error. The chain uses TRBV28 and TRBJ1-3; no definite D call. The V gene's germline CDR1 is MDHEN and CDR2 SYDVKM. The CDR3 is 15 amino acids. CDR3 residues: CATDESGFSGSTIYF. The CDR3 region has the DNA TGTGCCACCGACGAATCTGGGTTCTCTGGAAGCACCATATATTTT.

This clonotype was observed many times. The chain is built from TRBV20-1 and TRBJ2-5; perhaps TRBD2 as D (5 bases). The V gene lost 3 bases and the J gene lost 3 bases, with 11 bases spanning the gap. CDR1 and CDR2 from the germline V gene are DFQATT and SNEGSKA (reference sequence). The CDR3 sequence is 13 residues long. CDR3 sequence reads: CSARDSGKETQYF. The CDR3, as DNA: TGCAGTGCTAGGGACTCCGGAAAAGAGACCCAGTACTTC.

This clonotype came up many times. This chain joins TRBV7-8 and TRBJ1-3; a possible D gene is TRBD1 (5 bases). Trimming shortened V by 5 bases and J by 2 bases, and 16 bases separated the two germline ends. Germline lookup yields CDR1 SGHVS and CDR2 FQNEAQ. CDR3 size: 16 residues. CDR3 DNA sequence: TGTGCCAGCAGCCCGGGACTCCCTCTTACTGGAAACACCATATATTTT. Its translation: CASSPGLPLTGNTIYF. Full variable domain (remainder filled in from reference TRBV7-8 and TRBJ1-3): GAGVSQSPRYKVAKRGQDVALRCDPISGHVSLFWYQQALGQGPEFLTYFQNEAQLDKSGLPSDRFFAERPEGSVSTLKIQRTQQEDSAVYLCASSPGLPLTGNTIYFGEGSWLTVV.

This clonotype was seen ten or more times. The gene calls are TRBV11-2 and TRBJ1-6, with TRBD1 matching 8 bases. Germline trimming cut 5 bases from V and 10 bases from J; bases unmatched to any gene: 7. The CDR3 runs 14 residues. CDR1 is SGHAT, CDR2 FQNNGV, per germline. The CDR3 region has the DNA TGTGCCAGCAGCCTTGGACAGGGAAGATCACCCCTCCACTTT. Amino acid sequence: CASSLGQGRSPLHF.

The genes are TRBV5-6 and TRBJ2-1; the match to TRBD2 covers 7 bases. CDR3 length equals 16 residues. Unmatched junction bases numbered 7, after V lost 0 bases and J lost 4 bases. Germline V gene sequence: CDR1 SGHDT, CDR2 YYEEEE. For the CDR3, the DNA is TGTGCCAGCAGCTTGGTTACTAGCGAAGATTACAATGAGCAGTTCTTC. Encoded protein: CASSLVTSEDYNEQFF.

Details on this clonotype: An end of the junction differs from the germline gene, which may be a read error. The chain has TRBV18 and TRBJ2-5; 9 bases map to TRBD1. The CDR3 length is 16 residues. Germline V gene data show CDR1 as KGHSH and CDR2 as LQKENI. In DNA form, the CDR3 reads TGTACCAGCTCACCTGCCCTGACAGGGGGTGGCGGGACCCAGTACTTC. Protein product: CTSSPALTGGGGTQYF.

This clonotype has just a few counts. The genes are TRBV20-1 and TRBJ2-1, with 11 bases that match TRBD1. CDR3 size: 15 residues. Germline V gives CDR1 DFQATT, CDR2 SNEGSKA (reference sequence). Trimming took 2 bases from V and 7 from J; bases not matched to a gene: 7. CDR3 nucleotide sequence: TGCAGTGCTAGAAACCGGGACAGGGGGTCAAATGAGCAGTTCTTC. This sequence encodes CSARNRDRGSNEQFF.

This clonotype appeared many times. V gene TRBV6-9 combines with J gene TRBJ2-3; 9 bases line up with TRBD2. The CDR3 totals 15 residues. Germline CDR1 and CDR2: MNHGY and SVAAGI. V lost 11 bases, J lost 6 bases, and 15 bases stayed unmatched. The CDR3 sequence: CARKGTREGQDTQYF. The CDR3 DNA is TGTGCCCGGAAGGGGACGCGGGAGGGCCAGGATACGCAGTATTTT.

The genes are TRBV7-9 and TRBJ2-1; possibly TRBD1 for D (6 bases). The CDR3 extends over 19 amino acids. Germline values: CDR1 SEHNR, CDR2 FQNEAQ (reference sequence). V lost 5 bases and J 6 bases, leaving 29 bases between the germline ends. The chain's CDR3 is CASSEGYLTGRAATNEQFF. For the CDR3, the DNA is TGTGCCAGCAGCGAAGGGTACCTTACAGGGAGAGCAGCGACCAATGAGCAGTTCTTC. The full variable domain, in which reference TRBV7-9 and TRBJ2-1 provide the parts outside the CDR3, is DTGVSQNPRHKITKRGQNVTFRCDPISEHNRLYWYRQTLGQGPEFLTYFQNEAQLEKSRLLSDRFSAERPKGSFSTLEIQRTEQGDSAMYLCASSEGYLTGRAATNEQFFGPGTRLTVL.

Ten or more counts support this clonotype. V gene TRBV20-1 combines with J gene TRBJ2-1; no firm D call. V lost 0 bases to trimming and J lost 2 bases, with 8 bases between them. In germline, CDR1 is DFQATT, CDR2 SNEGSKA (reference sequence). This CDR3 is built from 14 residues. The CDR3 region has the DNA TGCAGTGCTAGAGAGGCGTTACCCTACAATGAGCAGTTCTTC. Amino acid sequence: CSAREALPYNEQFF.

This clonotype was detected ten times or more. The gene calls are TRBV2 and TRBJ2-7; a weak D match, TRBD2 (7 bases). From germline, CDR1 is SNHLY and CDR2 FYNNEI. The CDR3 spans 13 residues. The V end lost 7 bases, the J end lost 5 bases, and 15 bases lay between the germline ends. CDR3 coding DNA: TGTGCCAGCATCCTGGGGGCGGGGGACGAGCAGTACTTC. This codes for CASILGAGDEQYF. The variable domain in full, completed from reference TRBV2 and TRBJ2-7, reads EPEVTQTPSHQVTQMGQEVILRCVPISNHLYFYWYRQILGQKVEFLVSFYNNEISEKSEIFDDQFSVERPDGSNFTLKIRSTKLEDSAMYFCASILGAGDEQYFGPGTRLTVT.

This clonotype was counted many times. This chain joins TRBV7-8 and TRBJ2-7; TRBD2 aligns across 9 bases. The CDR3 is 16 residues long. V shed 5 bases and J 0 bases; nucleotides not matched to a gene: 8. The germline gives CDR1 SGHVS, CDR2 FQNEAQ. The CDR3 here is CASSPRTSDSSYEQYF. The CDR3, as DNA: TGTGCCAGCAGCCCAAGGACTAGCGATAGCTCCTACGAGCAGTACTTC.

This clonotype was recorded many times. Written as DNA, the CDR3 is TGTGCCAGCAGCTTAGAGACGCGCATCCTCAACGGGACTAGCGGGAACGCAGATACGCAGTATTTT. It is translated as CASSLETRILNGTSGNADTQYF. The chain couples TRBV7-9 to TRBJ2-3, with TRBD2 identical over 13 bases. The CDR3 spans 22 residues. With V trimmed by 1 base and J by 4 bases, 20 bases remained unmatched. The germline gives CDR1 SEHNR, CDR2 FQNEAQ (reference sequence).

In its sample, this clonotype was seen many times. The CDR3 DNA reads as TGTGCCAGCAGGGCGAGGGGGGTGAATGAGCAGTTCTTC. Translation: CASRARGVNEQFF. The rearrangement joins TRBV6-1 to TRBJ2-1; either TRBD1 or TRBD2 may fit D (6 bases each). With 6 bases removed from V and 7 bases from J, the gap between germline ends came to 13 bases. Germline CDR1 and CDR2: MNHNS and SASEGT. This CDR3 is 13 amino acids long.